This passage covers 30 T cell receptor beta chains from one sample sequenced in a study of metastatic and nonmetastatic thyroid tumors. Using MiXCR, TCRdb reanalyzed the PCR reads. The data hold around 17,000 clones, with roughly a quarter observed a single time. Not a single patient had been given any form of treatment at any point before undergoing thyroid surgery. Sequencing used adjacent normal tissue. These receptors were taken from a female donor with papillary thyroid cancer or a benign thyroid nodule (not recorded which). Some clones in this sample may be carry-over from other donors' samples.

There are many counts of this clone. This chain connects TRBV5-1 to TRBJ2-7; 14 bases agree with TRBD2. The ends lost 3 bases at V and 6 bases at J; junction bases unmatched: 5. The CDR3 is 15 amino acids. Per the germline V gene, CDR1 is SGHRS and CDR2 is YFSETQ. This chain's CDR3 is CASSSGTSGSSEQYF. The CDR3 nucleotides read TGCGCCAGCAGCTCTGGGACTAGCGGGAGTAGCGAGCAGTACTTC.

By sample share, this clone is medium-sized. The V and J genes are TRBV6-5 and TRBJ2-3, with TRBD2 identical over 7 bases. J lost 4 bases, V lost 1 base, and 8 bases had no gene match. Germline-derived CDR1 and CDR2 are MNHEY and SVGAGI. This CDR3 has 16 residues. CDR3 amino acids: CASSYLAGDRADTQYF. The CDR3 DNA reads TGTGCCAGCAGTTACTTGGCGGGAGATCGTGCAGATACGCAGTATTTT.

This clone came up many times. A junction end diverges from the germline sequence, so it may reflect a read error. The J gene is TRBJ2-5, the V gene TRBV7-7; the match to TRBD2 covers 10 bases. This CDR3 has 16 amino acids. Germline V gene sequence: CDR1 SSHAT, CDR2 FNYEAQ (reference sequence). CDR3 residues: CASSTRLAGDQETQYF. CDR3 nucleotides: TGTGCTAGCAGCACTCGCCTAGCGGGGGATCAAGAGACCCAGTACTTC.

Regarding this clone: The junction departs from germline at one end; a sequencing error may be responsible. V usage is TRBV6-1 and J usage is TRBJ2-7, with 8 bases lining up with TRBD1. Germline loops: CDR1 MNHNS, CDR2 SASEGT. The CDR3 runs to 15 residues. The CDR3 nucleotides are TGTGCCAGCATTGAAAGGGGACAGGTGAGCCGGGAGCAGTACTTT. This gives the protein CASIERGQVSREQYF.

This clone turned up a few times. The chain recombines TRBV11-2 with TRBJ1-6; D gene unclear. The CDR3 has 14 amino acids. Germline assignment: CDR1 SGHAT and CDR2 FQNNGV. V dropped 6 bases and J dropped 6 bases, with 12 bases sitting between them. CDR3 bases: TGTGCCAGCAGTTCGGACTCCCGTAATTCACCCCTCCACTTT. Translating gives CASSSDSRNSPLHF.

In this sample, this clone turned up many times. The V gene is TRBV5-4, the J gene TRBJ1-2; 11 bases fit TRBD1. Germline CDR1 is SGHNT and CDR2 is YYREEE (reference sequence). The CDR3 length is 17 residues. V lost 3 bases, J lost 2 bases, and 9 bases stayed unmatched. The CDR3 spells CASSSRTGGAWNYGYTF. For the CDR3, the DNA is TGTGCCAGCAGCTCCAGGACAGGGGGCGCCTGGAACTATGGCTACACCTTC. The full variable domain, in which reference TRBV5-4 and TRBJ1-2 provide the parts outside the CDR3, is ETGVTQSPTHLIKTRGQQVTLRCSSQSGHNTVSWYQQALGQGPQFIFQYYREEENGRGNFPPRFSGLQFPNYSSELNVNALELDDSALYLCASSSRTGGAWNYGYTFGSGTRLTVV.

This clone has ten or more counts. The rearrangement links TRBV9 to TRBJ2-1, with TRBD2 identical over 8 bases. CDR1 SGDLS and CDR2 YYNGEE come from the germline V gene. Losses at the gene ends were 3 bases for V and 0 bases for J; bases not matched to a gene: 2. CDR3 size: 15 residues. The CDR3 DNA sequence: TGTGCCAGCAGCGGCGGGGGGAGCTCCTACAATGAGCAGTTCTTC. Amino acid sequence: CASSGGGSSYNEQFF. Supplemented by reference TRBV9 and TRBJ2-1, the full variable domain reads DSGVTQTPKHLITATGQRVTLRCSPRSGDLSVYWYQQSLDQGLQFLIQYYNGEERAKGNILERFSAQQFPDLHSELNLSSLELGDSALYFCASSGGGSSYNEQFFGPGTRLTVL.

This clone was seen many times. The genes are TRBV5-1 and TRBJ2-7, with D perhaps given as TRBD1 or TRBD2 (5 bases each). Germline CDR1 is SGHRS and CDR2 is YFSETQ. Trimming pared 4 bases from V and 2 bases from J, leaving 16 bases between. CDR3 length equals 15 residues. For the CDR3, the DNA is TGCGCCAGCAGCCCGGGACCGAGCGACGCCTACGAGCAGTACTTC. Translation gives CASSPGPSDAYEQYF.

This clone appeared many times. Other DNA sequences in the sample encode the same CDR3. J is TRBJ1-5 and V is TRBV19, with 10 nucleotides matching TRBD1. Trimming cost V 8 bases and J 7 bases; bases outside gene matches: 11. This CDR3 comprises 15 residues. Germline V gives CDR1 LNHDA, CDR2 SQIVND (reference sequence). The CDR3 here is CASCEGQGSNQPQHF. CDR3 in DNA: TGTGCCAGTTGCGAGGGACAGGGGAGTAACCAGCCCCAGCATTTT.

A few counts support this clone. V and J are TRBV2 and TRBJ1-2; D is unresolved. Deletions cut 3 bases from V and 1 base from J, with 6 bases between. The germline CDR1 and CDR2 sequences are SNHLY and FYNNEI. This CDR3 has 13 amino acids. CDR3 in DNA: TGTGCCAGCAGTGAGGCGGGTAACTATGGCTACACCTTC. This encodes CASSEAGNYGYTF.

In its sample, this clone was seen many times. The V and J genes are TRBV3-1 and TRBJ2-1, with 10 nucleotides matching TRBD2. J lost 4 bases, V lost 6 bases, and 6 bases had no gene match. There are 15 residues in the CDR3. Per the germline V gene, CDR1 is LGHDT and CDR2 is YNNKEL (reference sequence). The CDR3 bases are TGTGCCAGCAGTTTCGGACTAGCGGCTTACAATGAGCAGTTCTTC. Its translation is CASSFGLAAYNEQFF.

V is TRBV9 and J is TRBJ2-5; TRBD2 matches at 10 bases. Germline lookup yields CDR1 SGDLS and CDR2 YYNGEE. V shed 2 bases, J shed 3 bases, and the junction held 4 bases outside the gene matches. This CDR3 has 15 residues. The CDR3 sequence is CASSVQAGGEETQYF. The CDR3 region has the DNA TGTGCCAGCAGCGTCCAAGCGGGGGGGGAAGAGACCCAGTACTTC.

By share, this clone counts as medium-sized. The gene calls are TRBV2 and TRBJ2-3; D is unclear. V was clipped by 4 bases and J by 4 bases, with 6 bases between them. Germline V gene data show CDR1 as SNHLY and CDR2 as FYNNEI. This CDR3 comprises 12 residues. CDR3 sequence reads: CASSGIADTQYF. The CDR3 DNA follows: TGTGCCAGCAGTGGGATAGCAGATACGCAGTATTTT.

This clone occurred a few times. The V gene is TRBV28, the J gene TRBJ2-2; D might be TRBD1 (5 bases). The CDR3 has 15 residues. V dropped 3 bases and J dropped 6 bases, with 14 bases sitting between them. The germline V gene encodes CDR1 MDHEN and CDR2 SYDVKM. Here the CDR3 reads CASSFAQGWAGELFF. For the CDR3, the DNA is TGTGCCAGCAGTTTTGCCCAGGGATGGGCCGGGGAGCTGTTTTTT. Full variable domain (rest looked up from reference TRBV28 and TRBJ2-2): DVKVTQSSRYLVKRTGEKVFLECVQDMDHENMFWYRQDPGLGLRLIYFSYDVKMKEKGDIPEGYSVSREKKERFSLILESASTNQTSMYLCASSFAQGWAGELFFGEGSRLTVL.

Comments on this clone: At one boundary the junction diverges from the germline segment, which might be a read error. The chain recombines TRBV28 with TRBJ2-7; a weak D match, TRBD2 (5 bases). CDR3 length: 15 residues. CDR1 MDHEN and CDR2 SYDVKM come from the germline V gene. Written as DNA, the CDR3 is TGTGCCAGCATATCCTGTAAGGAGGTAGTCTACGATCAGTACTTC. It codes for CASISCKEVVYDQYF.

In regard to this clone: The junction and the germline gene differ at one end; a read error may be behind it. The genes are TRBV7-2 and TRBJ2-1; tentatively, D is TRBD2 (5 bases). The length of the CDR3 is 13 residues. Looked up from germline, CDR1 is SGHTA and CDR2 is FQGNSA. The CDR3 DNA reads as TGTGCCAGCAGCGAGGAGGATCCCAATGAGCAGCTCTTC. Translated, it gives CASSEEDPNEQLF.

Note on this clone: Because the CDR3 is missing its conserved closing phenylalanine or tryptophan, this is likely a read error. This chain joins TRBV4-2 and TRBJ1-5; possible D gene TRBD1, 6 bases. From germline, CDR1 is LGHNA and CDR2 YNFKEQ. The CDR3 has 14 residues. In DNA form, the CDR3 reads TGTTCCAGCAGCCAGGAGGCCGGACAGAAGCCCCAGCATTCT. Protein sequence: CSSSQEAGQKPQHS.

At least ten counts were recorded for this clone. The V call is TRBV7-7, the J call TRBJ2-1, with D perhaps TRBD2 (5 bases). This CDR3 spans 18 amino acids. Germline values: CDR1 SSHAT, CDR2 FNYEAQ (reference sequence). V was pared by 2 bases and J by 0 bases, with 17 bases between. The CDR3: CASSLSAYGESSYNEQFF. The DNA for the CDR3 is TGTGCCAGCAGCTTATCGGCTTATGGGGAGAGCTCCTACAATGAGCAGTTCTTC.

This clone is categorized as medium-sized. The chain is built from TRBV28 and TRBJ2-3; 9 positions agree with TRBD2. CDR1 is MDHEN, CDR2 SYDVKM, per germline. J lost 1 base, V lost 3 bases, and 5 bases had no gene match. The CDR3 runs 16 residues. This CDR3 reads CASSFAGGVGTDTQYF. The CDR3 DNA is TGTGCCAGCAGTTTCGCGGGAGGGGTCGGCACAGATACGCAGTATTTT.

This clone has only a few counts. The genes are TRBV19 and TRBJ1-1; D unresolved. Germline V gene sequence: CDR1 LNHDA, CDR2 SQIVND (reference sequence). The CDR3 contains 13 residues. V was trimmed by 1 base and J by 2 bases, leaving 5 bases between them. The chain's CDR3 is CASSIVTNTEAFF. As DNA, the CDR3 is TGTGCCAGTAGTATAGTAACTAACACTGAAGCTTTCTTT.

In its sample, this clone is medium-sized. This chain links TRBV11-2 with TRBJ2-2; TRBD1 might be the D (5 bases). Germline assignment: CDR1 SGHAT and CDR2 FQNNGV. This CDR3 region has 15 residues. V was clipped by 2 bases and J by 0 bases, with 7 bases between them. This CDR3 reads CASSLRRANTGELFF. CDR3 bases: TGTGCCAGCAGCTTACGCAGGGCGAACACCGGGGAGCTGTTTTTT.

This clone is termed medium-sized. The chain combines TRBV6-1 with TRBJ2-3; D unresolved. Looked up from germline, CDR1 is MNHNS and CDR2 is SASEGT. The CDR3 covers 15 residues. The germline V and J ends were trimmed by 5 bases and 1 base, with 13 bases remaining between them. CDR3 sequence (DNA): TGTGCCAGCAGTTTCCTAGGACCAGGCACAGATACGCAGTATTTT. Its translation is CASSFLGPGTDTQYF.

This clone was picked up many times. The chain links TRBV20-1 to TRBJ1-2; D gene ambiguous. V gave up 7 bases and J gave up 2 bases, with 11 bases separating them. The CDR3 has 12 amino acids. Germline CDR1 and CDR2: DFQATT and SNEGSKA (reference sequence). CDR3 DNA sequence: TGCAGTGTCGGATTGATAAACTATGGCTACACCTTC. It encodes CSVGLINYGYTF.

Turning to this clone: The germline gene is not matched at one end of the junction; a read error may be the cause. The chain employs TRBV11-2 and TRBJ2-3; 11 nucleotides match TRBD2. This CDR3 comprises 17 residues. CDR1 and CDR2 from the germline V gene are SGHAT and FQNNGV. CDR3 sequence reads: CAISFLRLAGRGDTQYF. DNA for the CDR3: TGTGCCATCAGCTTCCTCCGACTAGCGGGACGTGGAGATACACAGTATTTT.

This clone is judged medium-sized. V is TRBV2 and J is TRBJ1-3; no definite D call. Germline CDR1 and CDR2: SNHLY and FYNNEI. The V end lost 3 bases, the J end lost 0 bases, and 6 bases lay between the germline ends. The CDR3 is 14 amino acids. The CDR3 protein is CASSDKVSGNTIYF. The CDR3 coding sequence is TGTGCCAGCAGTGATAAGGTCTCTGGAAACACCATATATTTT.

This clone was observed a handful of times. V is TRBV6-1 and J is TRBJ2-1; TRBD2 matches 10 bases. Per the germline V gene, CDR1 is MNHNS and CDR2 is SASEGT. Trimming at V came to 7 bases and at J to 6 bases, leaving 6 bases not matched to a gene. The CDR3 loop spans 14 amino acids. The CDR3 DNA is TGTGCCAGCACCCCGGGACTAGCGAGCAATGAGCAGTTCTTC. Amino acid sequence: CASTPGLASNEQFF.

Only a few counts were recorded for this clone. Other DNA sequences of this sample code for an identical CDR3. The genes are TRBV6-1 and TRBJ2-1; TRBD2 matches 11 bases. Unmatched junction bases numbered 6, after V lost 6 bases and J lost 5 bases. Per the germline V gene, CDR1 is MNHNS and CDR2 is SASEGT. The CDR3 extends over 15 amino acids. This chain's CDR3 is CASRRGLAGDNEQFF. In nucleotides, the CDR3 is TGTGCCAGCAGAAGAGGACTAGCGGGTGACAATGAGCAGTTCTTC.

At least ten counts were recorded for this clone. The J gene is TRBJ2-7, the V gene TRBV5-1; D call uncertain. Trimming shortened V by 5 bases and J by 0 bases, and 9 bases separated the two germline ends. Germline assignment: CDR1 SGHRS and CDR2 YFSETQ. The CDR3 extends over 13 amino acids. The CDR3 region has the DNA TGCGCCAGCAGGGAAGGAGTCTCCTACGAGCAGTACTTC. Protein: CASREGVSYEQYF.

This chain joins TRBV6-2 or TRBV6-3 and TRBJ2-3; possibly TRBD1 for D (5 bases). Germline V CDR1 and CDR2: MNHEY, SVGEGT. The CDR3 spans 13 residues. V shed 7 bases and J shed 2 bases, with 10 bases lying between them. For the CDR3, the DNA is TGTGCCAGCACGCAAGGGGACACAGATACGCAGTATTTT. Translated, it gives CASTQGDTDTQYF.

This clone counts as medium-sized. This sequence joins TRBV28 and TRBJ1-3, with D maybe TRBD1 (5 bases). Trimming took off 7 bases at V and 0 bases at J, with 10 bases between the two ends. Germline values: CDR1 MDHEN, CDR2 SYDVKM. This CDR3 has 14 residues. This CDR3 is CASNRRSSGNTIYF. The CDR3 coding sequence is TGTGCCAGCAACAGGCGGAGCTCTGGAAACACCATATATTTT.